The 28 T cell receptor beta chains presented below share a single source sample, sequenced in a study of blood T cell repertoires in COVID-19. The table came from immunoSEQ multiplex PCR; TCRdb's copy has only in-frame clones and leaves some out. The sample shows about 200,000 clones, roughly 75% of them seen only once. The sample consisted of peripheral blood. The receptors here all came from a woman aged 65 to 85 with acute or convalescent COVID-19.

V usage is TRBV19 and J usage is TRBJ2-3, with 13 bases identical to TRBD2. After removal of 8 bases from V and 3 bases from J, the junction contained 11 bases not matched to a gene. The CDR3 covers 17 residues. Germline CDR1 reads LNHDA; CDR2 reads SQIVND (reference sequence). CDR3 sequence reads: CASSTSGGAGGTDTQYF. In DNA form, the CDR3 reads TGTGCCAGTTCAACTAGCGGGGGGGCTGGCGGAACAGATACGCAGTATTTT. Using reference TRBV19 and TRBJ2-3 for the parts outside the CDR3, the full variable domain is DGGITQSPKYLFRKEGQNVTLSCEQNLNHDAMYWYRQDPGQGLRLIYYSQIVNDFQKGDIAEGYSVSREKKESFPLTVTSAQKNPTAFYLCASSTSGGAGGTDTQYFGPGTRLTVL.

The chain has TRBV6-5 and TRBJ2-7; the D gene is possibly TRBD2 (6 bases). Trimming took 0 bases from V and 3 from J, leaving 12 bases between them. Germline assignment: CDR1 MNHEY and CDR2 SVGAGI. The CDR3 loop spans 15 amino acids. The CDR3 sequence: CASSYSTRGGYEQYF. CDR3 nucleotides: TGTGCCAGCAGTTACTCGACGCGGGGTGGCTACGAGCAGTACTTC.

The chain joins TRBV5-1 to TRBJ2-4; 9 bases align to TRBD1. After removal of 3 bases from V and 6 bases from J, the junction contained 4 bases not matched to a gene. The CDR3 contains 14 residues. The V gene's germline CDR1 is SGHRS and CDR2 YFSETQ. The CDR3 sequence: CASSSTGGVNIQYF. CDR3 in DNA: TGCGCCAGCAGCTCGACAGGGGGGGTAAACATTCAGTACTTC.

The rearrangement links TRBV19 to TRBJ2-1; 7 nucleotides line up with TRBD2. The V segment lost 1 base and the J segment 8 bases; nucleotides outside the gene matches: 5. The CDR3 runs to 14 residues. CDR1 is LNHDA and CDR2 is SQIVND in the germline V gene (reference sequence). DNA of the CDR3: TGTGCCAGTAGTATAGCGACTAGCACCCATGAGCAGTTCTTC. This codes for CASSIATSTHEQFF.

This clone was seen more than once but under ten times. This chain uses TRBV19 with TRBJ2-5, with 8 bases aligning to TRBD1. This CDR3 spans 17 amino acids. Trimming cost V 3 bases and J 1 base; bases outside gene matches: 10. In germline, CDR1 is LNHDA, CDR2 SQIVND (reference sequence). The DNA for the CDR3 is TGTGCCAGTAGTATTTACCGAACTGGGACAGGCCAAGAGACCCAGTACTTC. Translating it yields CASSIYRTGTGQETQYF.

J is TRBJ2-5 and V is TRBV6-5, with 7 bases identical to TRBD2. Unmatched junction bases numbered 4, after V lost 6 bases and J lost 0 bases. Germline CDR1 is MNHEY and CDR2 is SVGAGI. This CDR3 spans 14 amino acids. CDR3 in amino acids: CASRRGENQETQYF. For the CDR3, the DNA is TGTGCCAGCAGACGGGGGGAGAACCAAGAGACCCAGTACTTC.

This clone was seen only once. V is TRBV18 and J is TRBJ2-1; 8 nucleotides align to TRBD2. V was clipped by 2 bases and J by 0 bases; unmatched bases: 9. The CDR3 is 18 residues long. The germline V gene has CDR1 KGHSH and CDR2 LQKENI. CDR3 DNA: TGTGCCAGCTCACCAGCTGAGAGAGGGACTAGCTCCTACAATGAGCAGTTCTTC. It codes for CASSPAERGTSSYNEQFF.

This clone was counted once. The chain combines TRBV10-3 with TRBJ2-2; 7 nucleotides match TRBD1. The V gene end was trimmed by 0 bases and the J gene end by 6 bases; junction bases not matched to a gene: 7. Per germline, CDR1 ENHRY and CDR2 SYGVKD. The CDR3 is made up of 16 amino acids. CDR3 in amino acids: CAISESEGGAAGELFF. The CDR3 DNA sequence: TGTGCCATCAGTGAGTCGGAAGGGGGCGCGGCCGGGGAGCTGTTTTTT.

The genes are TRBV6-5 and TRBJ1-3; TRBD1 agrees at 7 bases. J lost 0 bases, V lost 10 bases, and 6 bases had no gene match. CDR1 and CDR2 from the germline V gene are MNHEY and SVGAGI. This CDR3 is built from 14 residues. For the CDR3, the DNA is TGTGCCACCTCGGGACAGCGCTCTGGAAACACCATATATTTT. Protein: CATSGQRSGNTIYF.

The V and J genes are TRBV10-1 and TRBJ2-7, with 12 bases matching TRBD2. CDR1 WNHNN and CDR2 SYGVQD come from the germline V gene (reference sequence). The CDR3 contains 13 residues. Trimming at V came to 7 bases and at J to 3 bases, leaving 1 base not matched to a gene. CDR3 region: CASTSGGDYEQYV. CDR3 in DNA: TGCGCCAGCACTAGCGGGGGGGACTACGAGCAGTACGTC.

The V call is TRBV3-1 (or the pseudogene TRBV3-2), the J call TRBJ1-6; TRBD1 is a possible D gene (6 bases). Trimming pared 1 base from V and 6 bases from J, leaving 7 bases between. Germline assignment: CDR1 LGHDT and CDR2 YNNKEL (reference sequence). The CDR3 is made up of 14 amino acids. CDR3 DNA: TGTGCCAGCAGCCAAGGACAGGTTAATTCACCCCTCCACTTT. It is translated as CASSQGQVNSPLHF.

The V call is TRBV6-5, the J call TRBJ1-1, with TRBD1 matching over 7 bases. Germline values: CDR1 MNHEY, CDR2 SVGAGI. The CDR3 runs to 14 residues. The V segment lost 2 bases and the J segment 6 bases; nucleotides outside the gene matches: 6. The CDR3 nucleotides read TGTGCCAGCAGTTACAGGGGGCAAATTGCTGAAGCTTTCTTT. Translated, it gives CASSYRGQIAEAFF.

Written as DNA, the CDR3 is TGTGCCAGCAGTTTCTCCAGGTATCTGGGCACTGAAGCTTTCTTT. Its translation is CASSFSRYLGTEAFF. The gene calls are TRBV6-5 and TRBJ1-1; D is unresolved. This CDR3 has 15 residues. Germline V gene sequence: CDR1 MNHEY, CDR2 SVGAGI. The V and J ends lost 4 bases and 4 bases respectively, with 16 bases between them.

The chain employs TRBV6-2 or TRBV6-3 and TRBJ2-7; a possible D gene is TRBD2 (6 bases). Looked up from germline, CDR1 is MNHEY and CDR2 is SVGEGT. The CDR3 totals 14 residues. V dropped 6 bases and J dropped 2 bases, with 14 bases sitting between them. The CDR3 nucleotides are TGTGCCAGCAGCCTAACTAGCAGAGCCTACGAGCAGTACTTC. As protein: CASSLTSRAYEQYF.

This clone occurred a few times. The chain employs TRBV2 and TRBJ2-5; 9 bases match TRBD1. The CDR3 runs to 14 residues. The germline CDR1 and CDR2 sequences are SNHLY and FYNNEI. V gave up 4 bases and J gave up 5 bases; unmatched junction bases: 5. The CDR3 DNA is TGTGCCAGCAGTGCACAGGGGGCAAAGGAGACCCAGTACTTC. It encodes CASSAQGAKETQYF.

The rearrangement links TRBV11-2 to TRBJ1-3; 11 positions match TRBD1. V was clipped by 5 bases and J by 4 bases; unmatched bases: 4. Germline lookup yields CDR1 SGHAT and CDR2 FQNNGV. CDR3 length: 15 amino acids. The CDR3 coding sequence is TGTGCCAGCAGCGTCGGGACAGGGGGGGGAAACACCATATATTTT. It translates to CASSVGTGGGNTIYF.

The chain couples TRBV2 to TRBJ1-3; D gene ambiguous. The CDR3 has 15 amino acids. The V and J ends lost 5 bases and 6 bases respectively, with 17 bases between them. CDR1 SNHLY and CDR2 FYNNEI come from the germline V gene. The CDR3 loop is CASSRLRRPSNTIYF. The CDR3 DNA is TGTGCCAGCAGTCGTCTCCGGAGACCCTCAAACACCATATATTTT.

This chain connects TRBV9 to TRBJ2-1; 7 bases agree with TRBD1. J lost 7 bases, V lost 2 bases, and 12 bases had no gene match. The CDR3 runs 16 residues. Germline V gene data show CDR1 as SGDLS and CDR2 as YYNGEE. The CDR3 DNA follows: TGTGCCAGCAGCGTCCCCGCTCAGGGGGAGCTTAATGAGCAGTTCTTC. It codes for CASSVPAQGELNEQFF.

The chain is built from TRBV5-1 and TRBJ2-3; 7 nucleotides line up with TRBD2. The CDR3 sequence is 15 residues long. The V gene's germline CDR1 is SGHRS and CDR2 YFSETQ. Trimming at V came to 2 bases and at J to 2 bases, leaving 5 bases not matched to a gene. The CDR3, as DNA: TGCGCCAGCAGCTTCCTCGCGGGGGACACAGATACGCAGTATTTT. It is translated as CASSFLAGDTDTQYF.

The genes are TRBV6-6 and TRBJ2-2; TRBD1 might be the D (5 bases). The CDR3 is 17 amino acids. Looked up from germline, CDR1 is MNHNY and CDR2 is SVGAGI (reference sequence). V was cut by 5 bases and J by 0 bases, with 16 bases left in between. CDR3 nucleotides: TGTGCCAGCAGTCGTGTTCGACCGGACACGAACACCGGGGAGCTGTTTTTT. This translates into CASSRVRPDTNTGELFF.

This chain joins TRBV19 and TRBJ2-7; 12 positions match TRBD1. Germline values: CDR1 LNHDA, CDR2 SQIVND (reference sequence). CDR3 length: 17 amino acids. V dropped 0 bases and J dropped 5; count of bases not matched to a gene: 8. As DNA, the CDR3 is TGTGCCAGTAGTATAGATCATCCGGGGACAGGGGGCGACGAGCAGTACTTC. Protein: CASSIDHPGTGGDEQYF.

The gene calls are TRBV7-6 and TRBJ2-3; 11 bases are shared with TRBD1. Trimming removed 4 bases from V and 5 bases from J; junction bases left unmatched: 5. There are 15 residues in the CDR3. Germline V gene data show CDR1 as SGHVS and CDR2 as FNYEAQ. CDR3 region: CASSSSGTGGDTQYF. CDR3 sequence (DNA): TGTGCCAGCAGCTCCTCCGGGACAGGGGGAGATACGCAGTATTTT.

The chain is built from TRBV7-2 and TRBJ1-3; maybe TRBD1 (6 bases). Between the trimmed V and J ends, which lost 6 bases and 1 base, there was a span of 10 bases. The germline V gene encodes CDR1 SGHTA and CDR2 FQGNSA. The CDR3 sequence is 14 residues long. In nucleotides, the CDR3 is TGTGCCAGCAGACAAGACAGGTCTGGAAACACCATATATTTT. Protein product: CASRQDRSGNTIYF. Supplemented by reference TRBV7-2 and TRBJ1-3, the full variable domain reads GAGVSQSPSNKVTEKGKDVELRCDPISGHTALYWYRQSLGQGLEFLIYFQGNSAPDKSGLPSDRFSAERTGGSVSTLTIQRTQQEDSAVYLCASRQDRSGNTIYFGEGSWLTVV.

This chain joins TRBV19 and TRBJ1-5; TRBD1 matches at 7 bases. The trim removed 7 bases at V and 0 bases at J, leaving 9 bases unmatched. The CDR3 is made up of 16 amino acids. Germline assignment: CDR1 LNHDA and CDR2 SQIVND (reference sequence). The DNA for the CDR3 is TGTGCCAGTACCCCACAGGGGACATATAGCAATCAGCCCCAGCATTTT. Residues: CASTPQGTYSNQPQHF.

J is TRBJ2-3 and V is TRBV18; 12 bases are shared with TRBD2. Losses at the gene ends were 3 bases for V and 1 base for J; bases not matched to a gene: 5. CDR1 and CDR2 from the germline V gene are KGHSH and LQKENI. The CDR3 extends over 17 amino acids. CDR3 DNA: TGTGCCAGCTCACCTGGGACTAGCGGGTTTGGCACAGATACGCAGTATTTT. It is translated as CASSPGTSGFGTDTQYF.

The chain joins TRBV30 to TRBJ1-1; 11 bases fit TRBD1. Per germline, CDR1 GTSNPN and CDR2 SVGIG (reference sequence). V shed 5 bases, J shed 4 bases, and the junction held 9 bases outside the gene matches. This CDR3 comprises 15 residues. CDR3 protein: CAWSVPGQGVTEAFF. CDR3 bases: TGTGCCTGGTCCGTGCCGGGACAGGGGGTCACTGAAGCTTTCTTT.

As DNA, the CDR3 is TGTGCCAGCTCACCATCCGGGACAGCCTACGAGCAGTACTTC. Its protein product is CASSPSGTAYEQYF. The chain recombines TRBV18 with TRBJ2-7; 7 bases match TRBD1. The CDR3 sequence is 14 residues long. The germline CDR1 and CDR2 sequences are KGHSH and LQKENI. Trimming at V came to 2 bases and at J to 2 bases, leaving 3 bases not matched to a gene.

This chain connects TRBV5-6 to TRBJ1-2; the D gene is possibly TRBD1 (6 bases). Germline CDR1 is SGHDT and CDR2 is YYEEEE. The CDR3 has 15 residues. Trimming shortened V by 4 bases and J by 8 bases, and 21 bases separated the two germline ends. The CDR3 sequence: CASSRPETGRKGYTF. CDR3 nucleotides: TGTGCCAGCAGCCGCCCAGAAACAGGGAGAAAAGGCTACACCTTC.